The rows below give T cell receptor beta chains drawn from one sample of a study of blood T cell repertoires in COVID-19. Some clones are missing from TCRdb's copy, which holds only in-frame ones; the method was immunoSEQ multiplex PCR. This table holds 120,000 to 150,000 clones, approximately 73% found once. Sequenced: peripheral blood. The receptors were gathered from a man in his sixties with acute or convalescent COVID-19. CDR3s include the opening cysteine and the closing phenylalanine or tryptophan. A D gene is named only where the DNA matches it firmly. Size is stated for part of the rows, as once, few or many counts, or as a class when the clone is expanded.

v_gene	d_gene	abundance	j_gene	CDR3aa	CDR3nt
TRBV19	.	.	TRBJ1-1	CASSTGQLNTEAFF	TGTGCCAGTAGTACCGGACAGCTGAACACTGAAGCTTTCTTT
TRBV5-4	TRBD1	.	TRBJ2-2	CASSLDRAGPIRPGELFF	TGTGCCAGCAGCTTAGACAGGGCCGGACCCATCCGGCCCGGGGAGCTGTTTTTT
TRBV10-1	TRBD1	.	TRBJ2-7	CASSQGTGGSYEQYF	TGCGCCAGCAGCCAAGGGACAGGAGGCTCCTACGAGCAGTACTTC
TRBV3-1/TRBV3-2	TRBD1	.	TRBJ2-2	CASSPTGGTFTGELFF	TGTGCCAGCAGCCCAACAGGGGGCACGTTCACCGGGGAGCTGTTTTTT
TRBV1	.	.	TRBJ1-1	CTSSLNWGGARGNTEAFF	TGCACCAGCAGCTTAAATTGGGGGGGAGCCAGGGGGAACACTGAAGCTTTCTTT
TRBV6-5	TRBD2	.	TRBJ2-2	CASSYRLARNTGELFF	TGTGCCAGCAGTTACCGACTAGCCCGGAACACCGGGGAGCTGTTTTTT
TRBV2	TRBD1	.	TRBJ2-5	CASSSRQGGETQYF	TGTGCCAGCAGCTCCAGACAGGGCGGAGAGACCCAGTACTTC
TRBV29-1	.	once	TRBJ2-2	CSVGHAGELFF	TGCAGCGTTGGACACGCCGGGGAGCTGTTTTTT
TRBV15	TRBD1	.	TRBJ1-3	CAPGTGPLQSSGNTIYF	TGTGCACCCGGGACAGGGCCACTCCAGAGCTCTGGAAACACCATATATTTT
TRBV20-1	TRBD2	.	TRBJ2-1	CSASPTSGSENEQFF	TGCAGTGCTAGTCCGACTAGCGGGAGTGAGAATGAGCAGTTCTTC
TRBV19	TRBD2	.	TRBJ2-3	CASSLSASGATDTQYF	TGTGCCAGTAGTTTATCAGCTAGCGGGGCCACAGATACGCAGTATTTT
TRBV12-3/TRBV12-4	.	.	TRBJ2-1	CASSSVEDEQFF	TGTGCCAGCAGTTCAGTTGAGGATGAGCAGTTCTTC
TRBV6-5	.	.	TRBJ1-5	CASSHQGMGNQPQHF	TGTGCCAGCAGTCACCAGGGAATGGGCAATCAGCCCCAGCATTTT
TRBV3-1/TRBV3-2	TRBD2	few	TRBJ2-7	CASSQGEGPDEQYF	TGTGCCAGCAGCCAAGGGGAGGGCCCAGACGAGCAGTACTTC
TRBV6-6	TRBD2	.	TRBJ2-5	CASSYSSGRAVETQYF	TGTGCCAGCAGTTACTCTAGCGGGAGGGCGGTCGAGACCCAGTACTTC
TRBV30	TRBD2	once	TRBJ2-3	CAWSSGLAADTQYF	TGTGCCTGGAGTTCGGGACTAGCGGCAGATACGCAGTATTTT
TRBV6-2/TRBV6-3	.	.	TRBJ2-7	CASSYVWGLGYEQYF	TGTGCCAGCAGTTACGTTTGGGGCCTAGGCTACGAGCAGTACTTC
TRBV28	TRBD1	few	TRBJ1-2	CASSPGTAHGYTF	TGTGCCAGCAGTCCGGGGACAGCTCATGGCTACACCTTC
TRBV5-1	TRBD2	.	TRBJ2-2	CASSLGSGSRANTGELFF	TGCGCCAGCAGCTTGGGTAGCGGGAGTAGGGCGAACACCGGGGAGCTGTTTTTT
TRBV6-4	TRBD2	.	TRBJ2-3	CASSVGEGEDTQYF	TGTGCCAGCAGTGTGGGGGAGGGTGAAGATACGCAGTATTTT
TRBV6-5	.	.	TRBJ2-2	CASSPTGTWAGELFF	TGTGCCAGCAGTCCTACAGGGACGTGGGCCGGGGAGCTGTTTTTT
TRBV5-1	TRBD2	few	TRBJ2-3	CASSLGGLAGETDTQYF	TGCGCCAGCAGCTTGGGTGGGCTAGCGGGAGAAACAGATACGCAGTATTTT
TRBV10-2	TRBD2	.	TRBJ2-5	CASRLPGGGETQYF	TGCGCCAGCAGATTACCGGGAGGGGGGGAGACCCAGTACTTC
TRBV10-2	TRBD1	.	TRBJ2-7	CASRMTGTSYEQYF	TGCGCCAGCAGAATGACAGGGACATCCTACGAGCAGTACTTC
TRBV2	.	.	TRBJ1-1	CASSVGGGNTEAFF	TGTGCCAGCAGTGTCGGGGGGGGGAACACTGAAGCTTTCTTT
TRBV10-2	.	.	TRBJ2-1	CASNRRGPYNEQFF	TGCGCCAGCAACAGGAGGGGGCCCTACAATGAGCAGTTCTTC
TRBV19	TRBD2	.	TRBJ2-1	CASSIIQRGAGEQFF	TGTGCCAGTAGTATAATCCAGCGGGGCGCGGGTGAGCAGTTCTTC
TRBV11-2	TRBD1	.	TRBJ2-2	CASSLRTGGWAGELFF	TGTGCCAGCAGCTTGCGGACAGGCGGGTGGGCCGGGGAGCTGTTTTTT
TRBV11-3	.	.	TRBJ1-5	CASSPRLKNSNQPQHF	TGTGCCAGCAGCCCCCGACTGAAAAATAGCAATCAGCCCCAGCATTTT
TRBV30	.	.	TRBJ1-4	CAWSRQGYEKLFF	TGTGCCTGGAGTAGGCAGGGTTATGAAAAACTGTTTTTT
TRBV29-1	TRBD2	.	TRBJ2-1	CSVGAGGYNEQFF	TGCAGCGTTGGAGCGGGAGGGTACAATGAGCAGTTCTTC
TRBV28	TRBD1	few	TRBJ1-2	CASNPTGSYGYTF	TGTGCCAGCAACCCGACAGGGAGCTATGGCTACACCTTC
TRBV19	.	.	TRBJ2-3	CASSLDYTQYF	TGTGCCAGTAGCCTGGACTATACGCAGTATTTT
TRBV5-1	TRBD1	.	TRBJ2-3	CASSGWGRGQSDTQYF	TGCGCCAGCAGCGGATGGGGCAGGGGGCAGTCAGATACGCAGTATTTT
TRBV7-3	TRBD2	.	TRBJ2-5	CASSLGGSSGETQYF	TGTGCCAGCAGCTTAGGCGGGAGTTCGGGAGAGACCCAGTACTTC
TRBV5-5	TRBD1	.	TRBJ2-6	CASSSTGTASGANVLTF	TGTGCCAGCAGCTCCACCGGGACAGCCTCTGGGGCCAACGTCCTGACTTTC
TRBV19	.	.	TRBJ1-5	CASSMGTSPNQPQHF	TGTGCCAGTAGTATGGGCACCTCTCCCAATCAGCCCCAGCATTTT
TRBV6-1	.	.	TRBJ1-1	CASSEPGWAPTEAFF	TGTGCCAGCAGTGAGCCGGGATGGGCTCCCACTGAAGCTTTCTTT
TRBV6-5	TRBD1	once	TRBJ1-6	CAIQGLGNSPLHF	TGTGCCATACAGGGGTTAGGGAATTCACCCCTCCACTTT
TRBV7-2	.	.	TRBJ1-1	CASTTSGPRPAFF	TGTGCCAGCACCACGTCCGGTCCGAGGCCGGCTTTCTTT
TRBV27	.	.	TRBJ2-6	CASSLIGAYSGANVLTF	TGTGCCAGCAGTTTGATAGGGGCCTACTCTGGGGCCAACGTCCTGACTTTC
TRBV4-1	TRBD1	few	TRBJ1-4	CASSQERDSRNEKLFF	TGCGCCAGCAGCCAAGAAAGGGACAGTCGAAATGAAAAACTGTTTTTT
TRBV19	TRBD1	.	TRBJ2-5	CASSPQGIGATQYF	TGTGCCAGTAGCCCACAGGGGATAGGAGCGACCCAGTACTTC
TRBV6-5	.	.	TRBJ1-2	CATYDTYGGYTF	TGTGCCACCTACGACACTTACGGTGGCTACACCTTC
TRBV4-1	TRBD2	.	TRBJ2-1	CASSQDRDYPNEQFF	TGCGCCAGCAGCCAAGACAGGGACTATCCCAATGAGCAGTTCTTC
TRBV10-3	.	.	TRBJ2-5	CAISDLGGGAETQYF	TGTGCCATCAGTGACCTGGGGGGGGGCGCGGAGACCCAGTACTTC
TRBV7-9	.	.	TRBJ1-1	CASSFEMNTEAFF	TGTGCCAGCAGCTTCGAGATGAACACTGAAGCTTTCTTT
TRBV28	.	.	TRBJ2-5	CASSTPSTETQYF	TGTGCCAGCAGTACTCCTAGTACGGAGACCCAGTACTTC
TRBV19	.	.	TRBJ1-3	CASSQTGSSGNTIYF	TGTGCCAGTTCTCAGACAGGCAGCTCTGGAAACACCATATATTTT
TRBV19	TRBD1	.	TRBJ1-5	CASSKDREIQPQHF	TGTGCCAGTAGTAAGGACAGGGAGATCCAGCCCCAGCATTTT
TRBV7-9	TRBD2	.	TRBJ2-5	CASSLGGGGAETQYF	TGTGCCAGCAGCTTAGGTGGGGGAGGGGCAGAGACCCAGTACTTC
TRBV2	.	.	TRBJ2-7	CASSEAQWEQYF	TGTGCCAGCAGTGAAGCGCAGTGGGAGCAGTACTTC
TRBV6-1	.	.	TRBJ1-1	CASSEPLSGTEAFF	TGTGCCAGCAGTGAACCCCTCTCCGGCACTGAAGCTTTCTTT
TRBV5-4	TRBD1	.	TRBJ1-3	CASSGQGASGNTIYF	TGTGCCAGCAGCGGACAGGGGGCCTCTGGAAACACCATATATTTT